Below are 15 T cell receptor beta chains sequenced from a single sample in a study of cytomegalovirus exposure and HLA in healthy donors. Some clones are missing from TCRdb's copy, which holds only in-frame ones; the method was immunoSEQ multiplex PCR. The sample includes 130,000 or so clones, approximately 89% of them seen just once. The specimen was PBMCs. All receptors derive from a young woman in good health and CMV-seronegative.

The chain carries TRBV7-6 and TRBJ2-2, with TRBD1 as a possible D gene (6 bases). The CDR3 totals 17 residues. Trimming took 3 bases from V and 5 from J, leaving 19 bases between them. Germline V gene lookup returns CDR1 SGHVS and CDR2 FNYEAQ. Here the CDR3 DNA reads TGTGCCAGCAGCTTGCCCAGGGGCGCGGGCGGGACCGGGGAGCTGTTTTTT. Amino acids: CASSLPRGAGGTGELFF.

The V call is TRBV2, the J call TRBJ2-5; 7 positions match TRBD2. Per the germline V gene, CDR1 is SNHLY and CDR2 is FYNNEI. Trimming cost V 7 bases and J 4 bases; bases outside gene matches: 6. The CDR3 is 13 amino acids. CDR3 nucleotide sequence: TGTGCCAGCACCCCCTCGGGGGGAGAGACCCAGTACTTC. Residues: CASTPSGGETQYF.

About this clone itself: The sample carries other DNA sequences with the same CDR3. This chain joins TRBV6-1 and TRBJ2-2; TRBD1 aligns across 10 bases. CDR1 is MNHNS and CDR2 is SASEGT in the germline V gene. Trimming at V came to 6 bases and at J to 2 bases, leaving 3 bases not matched to a gene. The CDR3 contains 15 residues. The CDR3 coding sequence is TGTGCCAGCAGCAGACAGGGGGCAAACACCGGGGAGCTGTTTTTT. It specifies CASSRQGANTGELFF.

The rearrangement joins TRBV5-1 to TRBJ2-3, with D uncertain. The CDR3 has 15 amino acids. The ends were cut back, 0 bases at V and 1 base at J, with 9 bases in the middle. Germline CDR1 reads SGHRS; CDR2 reads YFSETQ. The CDR3 DNA sequence: TGCGCCAGCAGCTTGGCCGTAGAGGGCACAGATACGCAGTATTTT. Translated: CASSLAVEGTDTQYF. The variable domain in full, with the rest retrieved from reference TRBV5-1 and TRBJ2-3, is KAGVTQTPRYLIKTRGQQVTLSCSPISGHRSVSWYQQTPGQGLQFLFEYFSETQRNKGNFPGRFSGRQFSNSRSEMNVSTLELGDSALYLCASSLAVEGTDTQYFGPGTRLTVL.

The V gene is TRBV27, the J gene TRBJ1-1; D is possibly TRBD1 (6 bases). Looked up from germline, CDR1 is MNHEY and CDR2 is SMNVEV (reference sequence). CDR3 length: 14 amino acids. V was clipped by 1 base and J by 3 bases, with 9 bases between them. The CDR3, as DNA: TGTGCCAGCAGTTTATTTTCAGGGGACACTGAAGCTTTCTTT. It yields the protein CASSLFSGDTEAFF.

The chain is built from TRBV6-1 and TRBJ1-6, with D unclear. V was clipped by 10 bases and J by 0 bases, with 13 bases between them. CDR3 size: 15 residues. Germline V gene sequence: CDR1 MNHNS, CDR2 SASEGT. In nucleotides, the CDR3 is TGTGCCACCTCCGCTTCGAGCTCCTATAATTCACCCCTCCACTTT. Residues: CATSASSSYNSPLHF.

This sequence joins TRBV19 and TRBJ1-3; TRBD1 might be the D (5 bases). From germline, CDR1 is LNHDA and CDR2 SQIVND (reference sequence). The CDR3 sequence is 14 residues long. Trimming removed 10 bases at V and 2 bases at J, with 15 bases between. CDR3 protein: CATSGRVAGNTIYF. For the CDR3, the DNA is TGTGCCACCTCCGGCAGGGTGGCTGGAAACACCATATATTTT.

Here the CDR3 reads CASRGGGEKLFF. CDR3 DNA: TGTGCCAGCAGGGGGGGAGGAGAAAAACTGTTTTTT. The chain has TRBV6-5 and TRBJ1-4, with D possibly being TRBD1 (5 bases). CDR1 MNHEY and CDR2 SVGAGI come from the germline V gene. The CDR3 covers 12 residues. Between the trimmed V and J ends, which lost 6 bases and 8 bases, there was a span of 10 bases.

The chain uses TRBV18 and TRBJ1-6, with a tentative D call TRBD1 (5 bases). The CDR3 covers 15 residues. The germline CDR1 and CDR2 sequences are KGHSH and LQKENI. The V and J ends lost 3 bases and 7 bases respectively, with 13 bases between them. The CDR3 loop is CASSPRQPQNSPLHF. The CDR3 nucleotides are TGTGCCAGCTCACCTCGACAGCCCCAGAATTCACCCCTCCACTTT.

The J gene is TRBJ1-2, the V gene TRBV4-2; D possibly corresponds to TRBD1 (5 bases). The germline CDR1 and CDR2 sequences are LGHNA and YNFKEQ. The CDR3 is 13 residues long. V lost 3 bases and J lost 5, with 10 bases in between. The CDR3 here is CASSQTAAYGYTF. As DNA, the CDR3 is TGTGCCAGCAGCCAGACAGCCGCTTATGGCTACACCTTC.

The chain employs TRBV7-9 and TRBJ1-2; D gene ambiguous. The CDR3 runs to 12 residues. V shed 2 bases and J shed 6 bases, with 7 bases lying between them. Germline V gene data show CDR1 as SEHNR and CDR2 as FQNEAQ (reference sequence). The CDR3 sequence: CASSLRQDGYTF. The CDR3 nucleotides are TGTGCCAGCAGCTTAAGGCAGGATGGCTACACCTTC.

The sample holds one count of this clone. This chain joins TRBV19 and TRBJ2-3; TRBD1 matches 11 bases. The CDR3 sequence is 14 residues long. Germline loops: CDR1 LNHDA, CDR2 SQIVND (reference sequence). After removal of 3 bases from V and 9 bases from J, the junction contained 5 bases not matched to a gene. CDR3 nucleotides: TGTGCCAGTAGTATCGGGACAGGGGGGTTAACGCAGTATTTT. Amino acid sequence: CASSIGTGGLTQYF.

CDR3 in amino acids: CASRNYGNTEAFF. CDR3 coding DNA: TGTGCCAGCAGGAACTACGGTAACACTGAAGCTTTCTTT. The V and J genes are TRBV6-1 and TRBJ1-1; unclear D gene. Between the trimmed V and J ends, which lost 6 bases and 2 bases, there was a span of 10 bases. Germline V gene data show CDR1 as MNHNS and CDR2 as SASEGT. The CDR3 is 13 amino acids.

The rearrangement joins TRBV7-9 to TRBJ2-2, with D possibly matching TRBD1 (6 bases). V was shortened by 5 bases and J by 5 bases, with 18 bases between the two germline ends. The V gene's germline CDR1 is SEHNR and CDR2 FQNEAQ (reference sequence). The CDR3 runs to 16 residues. CDR3 nucleotides: TGTGCCAGCAGCCAAACGCCGGGACAAATGACCGGGGAGCTGTTTTTT. Translating gives CASSQTPGQMTGELFF.

The gene calls are TRBV7-2 and TRBJ1-2; D gene unclear. Trimming removed 7 bases from V and 7 bases from J, with 22 bases in between. The CDR3 contains 15 residues. Germline V gene data show CDR1 as SGHTA and CDR2 as FQGNSA. The chain's CDR3 is CASTFGGQRWVGYTF. The CDR3, as DNA: TGTGCCAGCACCTTTGGAGGCCAGAGGTGGGTTGGCTACACCTTC.